Listed below are T cell receptor beta chains from one sample, sequenced in a study of shared clonotypes between healthy human individuals. Method: immunoSEQ multiplex PCR; TCRdb's copy keeps in-frame clones and lacks some. The sample lists 950,000 to 1,200,000 clones; 70% to 85% were seen once. Specimen: memory CD4+ T cells from PBMCs. The receptors shown here come from a man aged 18 to 30 in good health. Some clones in this sample may be carry-over from other donors' samples. CDR3s include the opening cysteine and the closing phenylalanine or tryptophan. The order of the fields is J gene, V gene, CDR3 protein.

TRBJ1-2,TRBV29-1,CSAKSGAGGYTF
TRBJ1-2,TRBV4-3,CASSQGIYGYTF
TRBJ1-4,TRBV15,CATSRDPGGYEKLFF
TRBJ1-2,TRBV10-3,CAISTEPGLGNYGYTF
TRBJ2-7,TRBV6-1,CASSSQLGGYEQYF
TRBJ2-1,TRBV7-9,CASSPPGLAGGPAEQFF
TRBJ2-1,TRBV6-4,CASSTRAGYNNEQFF
TRBJ2-7,TRBV28,CASSLGGGSSGAYEQYF
TRBJ2-5,TRBV7-2,CASTPVETQYF
TRBJ2-7,TRBV27,CASSYRPTSYEQYF
TRBJ1-1,TRBV10-1,CASSDGQGMNTEAFF
TRBJ1-5,TRBV27,CASSMVPGQGPSGNQPQHF
TRBJ1-1,TRBV4-3,CASSHLRTANTEAFF
TRBJ1-5,TRBV10-3,CAISESRRLGNQPQHF
TRBJ2-5,TRBV6-6,CASSSPAGGPGTQYF
TRBJ2-1,TRBV7-8,CASRRLDVRGSLFF
TRBJ1-5,TRBV28,CARPGGRSHLYSNQPQHF
TRBJ2-2,TRBV28,CASSWGRRNTGELFF
TRBJ1-5,TRBV7-9,CASSSDGGFEQPQHF
TRBJ2-7,TRBV15,CATSSDRGALGKTDEQYF
TRBJ2-1,TRBV7-3,CASGGPDNEQFF
TRBJ2-1,TRBV4-1,CASSPERYYNEQFF
TRBJ1-5,TRBV28,CASTPRAGGRQPQHF
TRBJ1-1,TRBV7-3,CASSLRLNTEAFF
TRBJ2-7,TRBV27,CASSLSPAVYEQYF
TRBJ1-4,TRBV4-1,CASSQVRGSHREKLFF
TRBJ2-7,TRBV28,CASSPAGTGQDEQYF
TRBJ2-3,TRBV5-1,CASSPTGPSTDTQYF
TRBJ2-1,TRBV19,CASSIARDRGNEQFF
TRBJ2-7,TRBV7-9,CASSHMGGPYEQYF
TRBJ1-1,TRBV7-6,CASSSLTGNTEAFF
TRBJ2-7,TRBV4-2,CASSQDPSGRTEQYF
TRBJ1-2,TRBV4-2,CASSQRQSYYGYTF
TRBJ2-3,TRBV10-3,CAISMSSDTQYF
TRBJ1-3,TRBV9,CASSVGGLEGNTIYF
TRBJ2-4,TRBV27,CASSQGDKNIQYF
TRBJ2-3,TRBV5-6,CASSRRTGGSTDTQYF
TRBJ2-7,TRBV29-1,CSVDPGRTRGNEQYF
TRBJ1-1,TRBV2,CASSEGRGNTEAFF
TRBJ2-7,TRBV6-5,CASSPRGSEQYF
TRBJ1-5,TRBV5-1,CASSPQGIGQPQHF
TRBJ2-6,TRBV30,CAWSFSLPGANVLTF
TRBJ2-1,TRBV10-3,CATGTGTYNEQFF
TRBJ2-5,TRBV6-6,CASRRQGVETQYF
TRBJ2-7,TRBV27,CASSLYGTYSYEQYF
TRBJ1-3,TRBV5-1,CASSLGLQGGGNTIYF
TRBJ1-2,TRBV7-6,CASSPSGGGNPSYGYTF
TRBJ2-1,TRBV10-1,CASSPSRGHNEQFF
TRBJ2-3,TRBV28,CASGTTGVGDTQYF
TRBJ1-6,TRBV10-3,CAISDPQRDSPLHF
TRBJ2-7,TRBV7-3,CASSKDKYEQYF
TRBJ2-1,TRBV10-3,CAISVAGGDEQFF
TRBJ2-3,TRBV5-1,CASSWLGVGTDTQYF
TRBJ2-7,TRBV5-1,CASSLSGRANIDEQYF
TRBJ2-2,TRBV5-1,CASSLLELAGELFF
TRBJ1-1,TRBV9,CASSVSLGEAFF
TRBJ1-2,TRBV5-1,CASSRTGDDYGYTF
TRBJ2-7,TRBV2,CASQRGSYEQYF